Below, one TCR beta chain is given with its context. A much bigger clone sits one base away, suggesting this may be a read error. This sample is part of a study of human T cells and chemical hapten exposure. Study-level information: Recorded diagnoses among the mostly female patients were alopecia areata, totalis or universalis.

The CDR3 loop spans 17 amino acids. CDR1 and CDR2 (germline): KGHDR, SFDVKD. As to time point: patch test 2, 6 weeks after DPC sensitization. The sample's treatment: therapeutic diphenylcyclopropenone sensitization with weekly scalp DPC. Blood draws came first, before each patch test. Suited to DPC and affected by alopecia, the donors ranged from 18 to 70 years old. One entry per CDR3 protein, called by TCRdb with MiXCR from the RACE reads. The table lists about 78,000 distinct CDR3 sequences, 8.5% of them singletons. The sample was whole blood, taken in connection with sensitization to the hapten diphenylcyclopropenone (DPC). The TCR comes from a woman aged 50 to 60 with alopecia areata. Some clones in this sample may be carry-over from other donors' samples. The chain uses TRBV24-1 and TRBJ2-3, with a tentative D call TRBD2 (6 bases). The CDR3 protein is CATNDFDRGSGTDTQYF. CDR3 nucleotides: TGTGCCACCAATGATTTTGATCGGGGGTCGGGCACAGATACGCAGTATTTT.